Included here is one TCR beta chain sequence, with context. The germline V gene has CDR1 SGDLS and CDR2 YYNGEE. Losses at the gene ends were 0 bases for V and 3 bases for J; bases not matched to a gene: 5. The CDR3 is made up of 15 amino acids. It was during active infection that Seattle patients were enrolled and then longitudinally followed. This record belongs to a study of blood T cell repertoires in COVID-19. Study-wide context: Acute and convalescent COVID-19 samples came from the United States, Italy and Spain.

The data were produced by immunoSEQ multiplex PCR, yet TCRdb's version contains in-frame clones alone and is incomplete. The table shows roughly 340,000 clones, with 85% to 90% occurring only once. This chain uses TRBV9 with TRBJ1-2, with 7 bases that match TRBD1. The material sequenced was peripheral blood. The receptor comes from a woman in her 70s with COVID-19, enrolled during active disease. The CDR3 DNA reads TGTGCCAGCAGCGTAGGGGACAGAGTCGACTATGGCTACACCTTC. Protein product: CASSVGDRVDYGYTF.